This section outlines one T cell receptor (beta chain) sequence together with its context. No antigen is known for it. This specimen comes from a study of shared clonotypes between healthy human individuals. The data were produced by immunoSEQ multiplex PCR, yet TCRdb's version contains in-frame clones alone and is incomplete. This repertoire shows under 1,900,000 clones, 97% to 99% found once; its top ten account for approximately 0.38%. Notes on the study in general: Relative to memory subsets, naive subsets generally showed larger estimated richness. Sequencing of the sorted subsets was shown by rarefaction to be incomplete despite large depth.

V trimming: 3 bases; J trimming: 7 bases; junction bases outside the gene matches: 9. The CDR3 covers 17 residues. Per the germline V gene, CDR1 is MNHEY and CDR2 is SMNVEV (reference sequence). The sample comprised naive CD4+ T cells sorted from blood. Sample subset: CD45RA+ positively selected. This TCR was sampled from a man aged 25-45 years in good health. V usage is TRBV27 and J usage is TRBJ2-2; 12 nucleotides agree with TRBD1. The DNA for the CDR3 is TGTGCCAGCAGTTTGGGACAGGGGGCCTTTCTTGGCGGGGAGCTGTTTTTT. Residues: CASSLGQGAFLGGELFF.